The clone carrying this T cell receptor beta chain was detected ten times or more. Its cognate antigen is unknown. This entry comes from a study of beta chain features in type 1 diabetes. Sorting produced populations that all topped 98% purity. The authors reverse transcribed all of the isolated RNA, so sequencing captured expressed TCRB transcripts. Assay: immunoSEQ multiplex PCR; the TCRdb copy retains only in-frame clones and omits some. The data show roughly 150,000 clones, with about 10% seen just once and under 0.85% held by the top ten. CDR3 size: 15 residues. Germline CDR1 SGHDN, CDR2 FVKESK. J gave up 6 bases and V 4 bases, and 7 bases lay outside the gene matches. General study results and limits: Comparison showed that naive, central memory and Treg TCRB repertoires appeared more similar among patients than among healthy donors. Across all four CD4+ subsets, people with type 1 diabetes showed modestly shorter TCRB CDR3s.

The origin of this receptor is a woman in her twenties or thirties with type 1 diabetes. The rearrangement links TRBV14 to TRBJ2-1; 9 positions agree with TRBD2. The sequencing sample was made of central memory CD4+ T cells from blood. Here the CDR3 reads CASSLSGRYPNEQFF. In nucleotides, the CDR3 is TGTGCCAGCAGCCTTAGCGGGAGATACCCCAATGAGCAGTTCTTC.